This T cell receptor (beta chain) is drawn from a study of neurological immune-mediated disorders. Each CDR3 protein is one row after TCRdb ran MiXCR on the 5' RACE reads. This sample has tens of thousands of distinct CDR3 sequences, with 10% found just once. Comment on this clonotype: The junction departs from germline at one end; a sequencing error may be responsible.

Looked up from germline, CDR1 is LNHDA and CDR2 is SQIVND (reference sequence). The CDR3 covers 14 residues. Sequenced sample: PBMCs. This receptor was obtained from a man between 35 and 55 years old in good health. The rearrangement joins TRBV19 to TRBJ1-1; no clear D gene. The CDR3 DNA is TGTTCCAGTCATATGAGGGAGGCCAGCACTGAAGCTTTCTTT. It yields the protein CSSHMREASTEAFF.